The rows below give T cell receptor beta chains drawn from one sample of a study of blood T cell repertoires in COVID-19. Generated by immunoSEQ multiplex PCR, the TCRdb table keeps only in-frame clones and is missing some. The sample has 170,000 or so clones, approximately 88% seen once. The sequencing sample was made of peripheral blood. The receptors come from a woman aged 40 to 55 with COVID-19, enrolled during active disease. The CDR3 runs from the conserved cysteine through the conserved F or W. D genes are given only for firm matches. Size is omitted from some rows. Given values are once, few, many or a class for expanded clones.

j_gene	v_gene	len	abundance	d_gene	CDR3aa	CDR3nt
TRBJ2-6	TRBV29-1	17	NA	TRBD2	CSVDSGTSASGANVLTF	TGCAGCGTTGATTCCGGGACTAGCGCCTCTGGGGCCAACGTCCTGACTTTC
TRBJ1-1	TRBV19	16	NA	NA	CASSPGQTYVSTEAFF	TGTGCCAGTTCCCCAGGGCAGACCTATGTTAGCACTGAAGCTTTCTTT
TRBJ1-1	TRBV4-2	17	NA	TRBD1	CASRLRGTGGVVTEAFF	TGTGCCAGCAGGCTCAGAGGGACAGGGGGCGTAGTAACTGAAGCTTTCTTT
TRBJ1-5	TRBV9	15	NA	NA	CASSVDPTSNQPQHF	TGTGCCAGCAGCGTAGATCCCACATCCAATCAGCCCCAGCATTTT
TRBJ1-5	TRBV11-2	13	NA	NA	CASSFGTREPQHF	TGTGCCAGCAGTTTTGGCACCAGGGAGCCCCAGCATTTT
TRBJ1-5	TRBV27	14	NA	TRBD1	CASSFVQGTQPQHF	TGTGCCAGCAGTTTCGTACAGGGGACCCAGCCCCAGCATTTT
TRBJ2-6	TRBV16	20	NA	NA	CASSHVLLGAVNSGANVLTF	TGTGCCAGCAGCCACGTATTACTGGGGGCAGTTAACTCTGGGGCCAACGTCCTGACTTTC
TRBJ1-5	TRBV2	14	NA	NA	CASSDDRRAWTQHF	TGTGCCAGCAGTGATGATAGGAGAGCTTGGACCCAGCATTTT
TRBJ1-1	TRBV9	13	NA	NA	CASTMAANTEAFF	TGTGCCAGCACCATGGCGGCGAACACTGAAGCTTTCTTT
TRBJ1-1	TRBV29-1	15	NA	NA	CSGVGVGPLNTEAFF	TGCAGCGGGGTAGGGGTTGGACCCTTGAACACTGAAGCTTTCTTT
TRBJ2-3	TRBV4-1	15	few	NA	CASSQPGSGLDTQYF	TGCGCCAGCAGCCAACCGGGGTCGGGGTTGGATACGCAGTATTTT
TRBJ2-7	TRBV11-2	16	NA	TRBD2	CASSLGLAGGGYEQYF	TGTGCCAGCAGCCTCGGACTAGCGGGAGGGGGGTACGAGCAGTACTTC
TRBJ1-2	TRBV11-2	15	NA	NA	CASSLGPGDNYGYTF	TGTGCCAGCAGCTTAGGGCCAGGGGATAACTATGGCTACACCTTC
TRBJ1-4	TRBV7-9	14	NA	TRBD1	CASSSTGNNEKLFF	TGTGCCAGCAGCTCGACAGGGAATAATGAAAAACTGTTTTTT
TRBJ1-1	TRBV4-1	16	NA	NA	CASSQEPPQMNTEAFF	TGCGCCAGCAGCCAAGAGCCCCCGCAGATGAACACTGAAGCTTTCTTT
TRBJ1-4	TRBV6-5	15	NA	TRBD1	CASGRSGQPNEKLFF	TGTGCCAGCGGACGGTCGGGACAGCCTAATGAAAAACTGTTTTTT
TRBJ2-7	TRBV6-5	15	many	TRBD2	CASSLSSGGYYEQYF	TGTGCCAGCAGTCTCTCTAGCGGGGGGTACTACGAGCAGTACTTC
TRBJ1-5	TRBV7-5	15	NA	NA	CVRSLIGQDGWPQHF	TGTGTCAGAAGCTTAATCGGACAGGATGGATGGCCCCAGCATTTT
TRBJ1-5	TRBV5-1	14	NA	NA	CASSFAGGDQPQHF	TGCGCCAGCAGCTTTGCGGGGGGGGATCAGCCCCAGCATTTT
TRBJ2-7	TRBV27	13	NA	NA	CASSLGSASEQYF	TGTGCCAGCAGTTTAGGCTCTGCCTCCGAGCAGTACTTC
TRBJ2-6	TRBV2	15	NA	NA	CATTSPGAGANVLTF	TGTGCCACCACGAGCCCGGGGGCTGGGGCCAACGTCCTGACTTTC
TRBJ2-1	TRBV11-3	15	NA	TRBD2	CASSLGLAGGNEQFF	TGTGCCAGCAGCTTAGGACTAGCGGGGGGGAATGAGCAGTTCTTC
TRBJ2-7	TRBV28	21	NA	TRBD2	CASSFSLRGTSGRYGRGEQYF	TGTGCCAGCAGTTTTTCCTTACGCGGGACTAGCGGGAGGTATGGAAGGGGCGAGCAGTACTTC
TRBJ2-3	TRBV7-3	16	NA	NA	CASSSGGPSSTDTQYF	TGTGCCAGCAGTTCTGGGGGCCCCTCTAGCACAGATACGCAGTATTTT
TRBJ1-5	TRBV18	14	NA	NA	CASSPPSRKQPQHF	TGTGCCAGCTCACCACCGTCGAGGAAGCAGCCCCAGCATTTT
TRBJ1-1	TRBV24-1	14	NA	NA	CATSAPKQGAEAFF	TGTGCCACCAGTGCTCCCAAACAGGGCGCTGAAGCTTTCTTT
TRBJ1-4	TRBV29-1	11	NA	NA	CSVGWGEKLFF	TGCAGCGTTGGCTGGGGCGAAAAACTGTTTTTT
TRBJ2-3	TRBV10-3	16	NA	TRBD2	CAISDPGTSGIDTQYF	TGTGCCATCAGTGATCCCGGGACTAGCGGGATAGATACGCAGTATTTT
TRBJ2-7	TRBV19	13	NA	TRBD1	CATSPGQGYEQYF	TGTGCCACTTCGCCGGGACAGGGCTACGAGCAGTACTTC
TRBJ2-3	TRBV6-5	15	NA	NA	CASSYTSSSTDTQYF	TGTGCCAGCAGTTATACTAGTTCTAGCACAGATACGCAGTATTTT
TRBJ2-2	TRBV19	14	NA	TRBD1	CASRPGQGPGELFF	TGTGCCAGTAGACCGGGACAGGGGCCCGGGGAGCTGTTTTTT
TRBJ2-1	TRBV5-1	15	NA	NA	CASSLSYGSLDEQFF	TGCGCCAGCAGCTTGTCGTACGGGAGCTTAGATGAGCAGTTCTTC
TRBJ2-6	TRBV29-1	14	once	NA	CSVEGPVGANVLTF	TGCAGCGTTGAAGGGCCCGTTGGGGCCAACGTCCTGACTTTC
TRBJ2-1	TRBV29-1	16	few	TRBD2	CSVEEGRGLAGSEQFF	TGCAGCGTTGAAGAGGGGAGAGGACTAGCGGGAAGTGAGCAGTTCTTC
TRBJ1-4	TRBV11-2	17	NA	TRBD1	CASSLDGYRGSHEKLFF	TGTGCCAGCAGCTTAGATGGGTACAGGGGGTCGCATGAAAAACTGTTTTTT
TRBJ2-3	TRBV5-5	13	NA	NA	CASSLGGQGQQYF	TGTGCCAGCAGCTTGGGGGGGCAGGGGCAGCAGTATTTT
TRBJ2-7	TRBV7-6	15	NA	NA	CASSLYVDSSYEQYF	TGTGCCAGCAGCTTGTATGTAGACAGCTCCTACGAGCAGTACTTC
TRBJ2-5	TRBV24-1	15	NA	NA	CATSDLIGYQETQYF	TGTGCCACCAGTGATTTGATCGGTTACCAAGAGACCCAGTACTTC
TRBJ1-3	TRBV5-1	15	NA	TRBD1	CASSQGASSGNTIYF	TGCGCCAGCAGCCAGGGGGCGAGCTCTGGAAACACCATATATTTT
TRBJ2-1	TRBV7-9	15	NA	NA	CASSLVQGTYNEQFF	TGTGCCAGCAGCTTAGTTCAAGGGACTTACAATGAGCAGTTCTTC
TRBJ2-5	TRBV13	16	NA	TRBD1	CASSPDRGAEQETQYF	TGTGCCAGCAGCCCGGACAGGGGCGCGGAGCAAGAGACCCAGTACTTC
TRBJ2-5	TRBV5-6	13	once	NA	CASSFRTEETQYF	TGTGCCAGCAGCTTCCGGACAGAAGAGACCCAGTACTTC
TRBJ1-4	TRBV6-5	13	few	NA	CASCRQEDEKLFF	TGTGCCAGCTGTCGACAGGAGGATGAAAAACTGTTTTTT
TRBJ2-3	TRBV6-5	15	NA	TRBD2	CASRSLAGGLDTQYF	TGTGCCAGCAGATCCCTAGCGGGGGGTCTAGATACGCAGTATTTT
TRBJ1-1	TRBV9	13	NA	NA	CASSSTVNTEAFF	TGTGCCAGCAGCTCTACAGTGAACACTGAAGCTTTCTTT
TRBJ2-7	TRBV7-2	17	NA	TRBD1	CASRRGQGSGPSYEQYF	TGTGCCAGCCGAAGGGGACAGGGGAGCGGGCCTTCCTACGAGCAGTACTTC
TRBJ1-5	TRBV6-5	13	NA	TRBD1	CASSPTGIQPQHF	TGTGCCAGCAGTCCGACAGGGATTCAGCCCCAGCATTTT
TRBJ2-7	TRBV5-1	15	NA	TRBD2	CASSLSSAGVDEQYF	TGCGCCAGCAGCTTGTCGTCGGCGGGAGTAGACGAGCAGTACTTC
TRBJ2-2	TRBV10-2	16	NA	TRBD2	CASSIGLAENTGELFF	TGCGCCAGCAGTATCGGGCTAGCGGAGAACACCGGGGAGCTGTTTTTT
TRBJ1-1	TRBV5-1	13	NA	TRBD1	CASQITGGTEAFF	TGCGCCAGCCAGATAACAGGGGGAACTGAAGCTTTCTTT
TRBJ1-3	TRBV6-4	15	NA	NA	CASSDGGEAGNTIYF	TGTGCCAGCAGTGACGGAGGAGAAGCAGGAAACACCATATATTTT
TRBJ2-7	TRBV5-4	14	NA	NA	CASSLQEGNYEQYF	TGTGCCAGCAGCTTGCAGGAGGGGAATTACGAGCAGTACTTC
TRBJ2-3	TRBV19	13	once	NA	CASMSAGTDTQYF	TGTGCCAGTATGTCAGCGGGCACAGATACGCAGTATTTT
TRBJ1-6	TRBV7-7	15	NA	TRBD1	CASSYRQGGGSPLHF	TGTGCTAGCAGCTATAGACAGGGTGGAGGATCACCCCTCCACTTT
TRBJ1-5	TRBV19	15	NA	TRBD1	CASRQDREAAQPQHF	TGTGCCAGTAGACAAGACAGGGAGGCGGCTCAGCCCCAGCATTTT
TRBJ2-2	TRBV11-2	18	NA	TRBD2	CASSTKPGLADSGGELFF	TGTGCCAGCAGCACTAAACCGGGACTAGCGGATAGTGGCGGGGAGCTGTTTTTT
TRBJ1-1	TRBV7-2	13	few	NA	CASSRFRNTEAFF	TGTGCCAGCAGCCGATTTAGGAACACTGAAGCTTTCTTT
TRBJ2-7	TRBV19	15	NA	TRBD2	CASSKKREGPVEQYF	TGTGCCAGTAGTAAGAAGCGGGAGGGCCCTGTAGAGCAGTACTTC
TRBJ2-1	TRBV5-1	15	NA	TRBD1	CASSLRQGSSNEQFF	TGCGCCAGCAGCTTGCGACAGGGGAGTTCGAATGAGCAGTTCTTC